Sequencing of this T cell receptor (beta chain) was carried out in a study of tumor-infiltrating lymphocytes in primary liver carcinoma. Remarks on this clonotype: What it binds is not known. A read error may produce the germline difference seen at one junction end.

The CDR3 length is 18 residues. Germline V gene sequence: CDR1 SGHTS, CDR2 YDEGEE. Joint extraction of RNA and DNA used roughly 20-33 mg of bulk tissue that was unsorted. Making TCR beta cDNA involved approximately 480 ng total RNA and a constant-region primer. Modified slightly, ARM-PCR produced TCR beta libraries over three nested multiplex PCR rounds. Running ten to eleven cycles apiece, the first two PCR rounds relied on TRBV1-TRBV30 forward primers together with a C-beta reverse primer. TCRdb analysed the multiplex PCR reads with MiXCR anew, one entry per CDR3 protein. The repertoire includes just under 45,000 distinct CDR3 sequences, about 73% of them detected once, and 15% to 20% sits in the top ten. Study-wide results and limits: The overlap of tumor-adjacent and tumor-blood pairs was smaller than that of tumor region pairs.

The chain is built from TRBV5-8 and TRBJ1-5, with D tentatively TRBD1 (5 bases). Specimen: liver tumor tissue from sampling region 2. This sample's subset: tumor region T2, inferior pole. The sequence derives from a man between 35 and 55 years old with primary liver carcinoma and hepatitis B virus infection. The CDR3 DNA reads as TGTGACAGCAGCTTGTTCGGGACGGCCGGCTATAGCAATCAGCCTCAGCATTTT. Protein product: CDSSLFGTAGYSNQPQHF.